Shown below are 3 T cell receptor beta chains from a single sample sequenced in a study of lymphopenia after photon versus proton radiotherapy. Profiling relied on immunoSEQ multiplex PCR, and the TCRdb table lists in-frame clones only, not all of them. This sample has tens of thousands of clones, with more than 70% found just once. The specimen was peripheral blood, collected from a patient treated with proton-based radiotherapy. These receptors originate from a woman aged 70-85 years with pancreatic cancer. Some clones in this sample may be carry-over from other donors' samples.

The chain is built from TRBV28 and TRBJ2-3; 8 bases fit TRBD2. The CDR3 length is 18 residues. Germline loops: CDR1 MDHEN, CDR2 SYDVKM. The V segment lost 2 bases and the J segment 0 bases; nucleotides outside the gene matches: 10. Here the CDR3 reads CASSLSKGLGSSTDTQYF. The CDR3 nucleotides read TGTGCCAGCAGTTTAAGTAAGGGACTAGGGTCTAGCACAGATACGCAGTATTTT.

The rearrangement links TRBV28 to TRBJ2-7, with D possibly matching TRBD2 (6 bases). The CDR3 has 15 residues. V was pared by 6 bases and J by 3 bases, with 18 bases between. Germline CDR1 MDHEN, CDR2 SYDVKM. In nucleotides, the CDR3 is TGTGCCAGCAGGAACCCGGGACTGGGACTCTACGAGCAGTACTTC. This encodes CASRNPGLGLYEQYF.

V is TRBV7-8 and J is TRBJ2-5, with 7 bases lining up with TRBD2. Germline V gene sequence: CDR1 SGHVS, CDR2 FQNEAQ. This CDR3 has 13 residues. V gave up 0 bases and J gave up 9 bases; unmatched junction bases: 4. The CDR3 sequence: CASSLARREAQYF. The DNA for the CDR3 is TGTGCCAGCAGCTTAGCGCGACGGGAGGCCCAGTACTTC.